This is a list of T cell receptor beta chains from one sample in a study of cytomegalovirus exposure and HLA in healthy donors. Some clones are missing from TCRdb's copy, which holds only in-frame ones; the method was immunoSEQ multiplex PCR. The repertoire holds 200,000 to 250,000 clones, with around four fifths as singletons. Sequenced sample: PBMCs. These receptor sequences come from a woman in her 40s in good health and CMV-seronegative. Both conserved end residues are part of each CDR3. A D gene is named only where the DNA matches it firmly. A clone size is listed for some rows: how often the clone was seen (once, few, many), or a class if it is expanded.

J,D,size,V,CDR3,DNA
TRBJ2-1,.,.,TRBV2,CASGREYNEQFF,TGTGCCAGCGGCCGGGAGTACAATGAGCAGTTCTTC
TRBJ2-2,.,.,TRBV2,CASSVEEGTGELFF,TGTGCCAGCAGTGTTGAGGAGGGCACCGGGGAGCTGTTTTTT
TRBJ1-1,TRBD1,.,TRBV11-3,CASSPGTGGDTEAFF,TGTGCCAGCAGCCCCGGGACAGGTGGGGACACTGAAGCTTTCTTT
TRBJ1-5,.,.,TRBV30,CAWGGAFNQPQHF,TGTGCCTGGGGGGGGGCCTTCAATCAGCCCCAGCATTTT
TRBJ2-1,TRBD2,few,TRBV7-2,CASSGYTSGTYNEQFF,TGTGCCAGCAGCGGATATACTAGCGGGACCTACAATGAGCAGTTCTTC
TRBJ2-5,TRBD2,.,TRBV6-5,CASRLSGRPQETQYF,TGTGCCAGCAGACTTAGCGGGAGGCCTCAAGAGACCCAGTACTTC
TRBJ2-1,.,.,TRBV14,CASSSPGPTNNEQFF,TGTGCCAGCAGCTCTCCCGGTCCCACCAACAATGAGCAGTTCTTC
TRBJ2-7,TRBD1,few,TRBV4-1,CASSLPLETGVLEQYF,TGCGCCAGCAGCCTCCCTCTTGAGACAGGGGTTCTCGAGCAGTACTTC
TRBJ1-5,.,.,TRBV18,CASSVGQGSGSNQPQHF,TGTGCCAGCTCAGTAGGTCAGGGTTCGGGCAGCAATCAGCCCCAGCATTTT
TRBJ1-2,TRBD1,few,TRBV5-1,CASSRVTGDSGGYTF,TGCGCCAGCAGCAGAGTTACAGGGGATTCAGGAGGCTACACCTTC
TRBJ2-7,.,once,TRBV30,CAWSGNTGYEQYF,TGTGCCTGGAGTGGGAACACGGGGTACGAGCAGTACTTC
TRBJ2-7,.,.,TRBV13,CASSSLPREKPYEQYF,TGTGCCAGCAGCTCTCTCCCTCGGGAGAAACCCTACGAGCAGTACTTC
TRBJ1-1,.,few,TRBV10-3,CAIRITGLETEAFF,TGTGCCATCAGGATAACAGGATTGGAGACTGAAGCTTTCTTT
TRBJ2-6,TRBD1,.,TRBV6-4,CASSFQGAYGANVLTF,TGTGCCAGCAGTTTCCAGGGGGCGTATGGGGCCAACGTCCTGACTTTC
TRBJ2-7,TRBD2,.,TRBV11-2,CASSLSGLAGAAQYF,TGTGCCAGCAGCTTATCGGGACTAGCGGGAGCGGCGCAGTACTTC
TRBJ1-2,.,.,TRBV28,CASNPPRSANYGYTF,TGTGCCAGCAATCCACCCCGGTCGGCTAACTATGGCTACACCTTC
TRBJ2-1,TRBD2,.,TRBV6-1,CASNNLAGGYNEQFF,TGTGCCAGCAACAACCTAGCGGGAGGCTACAATGAGCAGTTCTTC
TRBJ1-2,.,.,TRBV18,CASSSTGPNYGYTF,TGTGCCAGCTCATCGACAGGACCTAACTATGGCTACACCTTC
TRBJ2-7,TRBD1,.,TRBV7-9,CASSHRDRGYEQYF,TGTGCCAGCAGCCACCGGGACAGGGGGTACGAGCAGTACTTC
TRBJ2-5,.,.,TRBV4-1,CASSQDLRVLETQYF,TGCGCCAGCAGCCAAGATCTCCGGGTTCTGGAGACCCAGTACTTC
TRBJ2-7,.,.,TRBV20-1,CSARDEGAQYF,TGCAGTGCTAGAGATGAGGGTGCGCAGTACTTC
TRBJ1-2,.,once,TRBV29-1,CSVDGQNYGYTF,TGCAGCGTTGACGGACAAAACTATGGCTACACCTTC
TRBJ2-2,TRBD2,.,TRBV15,CATSTGLAGGSGELFF,TGTGCCACCAGCACGGGACTAGCGGGAGGGTCCGGGGAGCTGTTTTTT
TRBJ2-7,.,.,TRBV15,CATSRARGGYEQYF,TGTGCCACCAGCAGAGCACGTGGGGGGTACGAGCAGTACTTC
TRBJ2-1,TRBD2,once,TRBV10-3,CAIRGPAGGQLYNEQFF,TGTGCCATCAGGGGACCAGCGGGAGGACAATTATACAATGAGCAGTTCTTC
TRBJ2-2,.,once,TRBV7-9,CASSPRESTTGELFF,TGTGCCAGCAGCCCGCGTGAATCAACCACCGGGGAGCTGTTTTTT
TRBJ2-3,.,.,TRBV27,CASFSGTGTDTQYF,TGTGCCAGCTTTTCCGGGACTGGCACAGATACGCAGTATTTT
TRBJ2-2,.,.,TRBV11-3,CASSSRVSGELFF,TGTGCCAGCAGCTCCAGGGTTTCGGGGGAGCTGTTTTTT
TRBJ2-3,TRBD1,once,TRBV5-1,CASSTRTGGTDTQYF,TGCGCCAGCAGCACCCGGACAGGGGGCACAGATACGCAGTATTTT
TRBJ2-1,TRBD2,.,TRBV27,CASSITSGAYNEQFF,TGTGCCAGCAGCATAACTAGCGGAGCCTACAATGAGCAGTTCTTC
TRBJ2-2,TRBD2,.,TRBV7-9,CASSLTSGMTGELFF,TGTGCCAGCAGCTTAACTAGCGGGATGACCGGGGAGCTGTTTTTT
TRBJ2-1,.,.,TRBV5-1,CASSWHNEQFF,TGCGCCAGCAGCTGGCACAATGAGCAGTTCTTC
TRBJ2-5,.,.,TRBV5-6,CASSTEGQQYF,TGTGCCAGCAGCACGGAGGGACAGCAGTACTTC
TRBJ2-7,TRBD2,.,TRBV5-1,CASSPSSLAGGPHEQYF,TGCGCCAGCAGCCCTTCTTCTCTAGCGGGAGGGCCTCACGAGCAGTACTTC
TRBJ2-7,TRBD1,.,TRBV4-1,CASSQKQGALEQYF,TGCGCCAGCAGCCAAAAACAGGGGGCCCTCGAGCAGTACTTC
TRBJ2-1,.,few,TRBV4-2,CASSQDSGPYNEQFF,TGTGCCAGCAGCCAAGATAGCGGCCCATACAATGAGCAGTTCTTC
TRBJ2-2,TRBD2,.,TRBV7-2,CASSRVAGGSPGELFF,TGTGCCAGCAGCCGTGTAGCGGGAGGTTCGCCCGGGGAGCTGTTTTTT
TRBJ1-4,.,.,TRBV10-3,CAISESRFAPNEKLFF,TGTGCCATCAGTGAGTCGAGGTTTGCGCCTAATGAAAAACTGTTTTTT
TRBJ2-5,TRBD2,.,TRBV27,CASRGGRSYQETQYF,TGTGCCAGCCGGGGGGGAAGATCGTACCAAGAGACCCAGTACTTC
TRBJ1-2,TRBD1,.,TRBV28,CASSLLDRGDYGYTF,TGTGCCAGCAGTTTGCTGGACAGGGGGGACTATGGCTACACCTTC
TRBJ2-7,.,.,TRBV6-5,CASSYSVGVSYEQYF,TGTGCCAGCAGTTACTCGGTAGGAGTCTCCTACGAGCAGTACTTC
TRBJ2-3,.,.,TRBV10-1,CASSESDTGLPDTQYF,TGCGCCAGCAGTGAGTCAGATACAGGGCTCCCAGATACGCAGTATTTT
TRBJ2-7,TRBD2,.,TRBV6-5,CASSRDYYLSEQYF,TGTGCCAGCAGTCGGGACTACTACTTGAGTGAGCAGTACTTC
TRBJ1-1,.,few,TRBV21-1,CASSSWDREEDSTEAFF,TGTGCCAGCAGCTCGTGGGACAGGGAGGAAGATAGCACTGAAGCTTTCTTT
TRBJ1-4,.,.,TRBV5-8,CASSPGTTATNEKLFF,TGTGCCAGCAGCCCAGGGACAACAGCAACTAATGAAAAACTGTTTTTT
TRBJ1-1,TRBD1,.,TRBV7-2,CASSLGGQAWSTEAFF,TGTGCCAGCAGCTTAGGAGGACAGGCCTGGTCCACTGAAGCTTTCTTT
TRBJ2-2,.,.,TRBV5-1,CASSPPPGELFF,TGCGCCAGCAGCCCTCCTCCCGGGGAGCTGTTTTTT